Listed below are T cell receptor beta chains from one sample, sequenced in a study of a mutant IDH1 vaccine in newly diagnosed glioma. Their antigen targets remain unknown. This table comes from immunoSEQ multiplex PCR, and its TCRdb copy is limited to in-frame clones, with some not included. Of 50,000 to 75,000 clones listed, under 90% were seen once; the top ten hold approximately 5.9%. Sequencing was performed on PBMCs, taken from a glioma patient whose treatment included an IDH1 peptide vaccine. Receptor source: a man in his forties or fifties with glioma. Both conserved end residues are part of each CDR3. The order of the fields is V gene, J gene, CDR3 protein.

TRBV10-3	TRBJ2-7	CAISGRGDPPSYEQYF
TRBV5-6	TRBJ2-6	CASSLAGRAGANVLTF
TRBV6-5	TRBJ2-1	CASSYGAGGQRNEQFF
TRBV27	TRBJ2-3	CASSQGAGSPDTQYF
TRBV29-1	TRBJ1-2	CSVRGEFGYTF
TRBV18	TRBJ1-2	CASSPPERHGYTF
TRBV4-3	TRBJ2-1	CASSQDRRVLAGDEQFF
TRBV5-4	TRBJ2-3	CASRPSGNTDTQYF
TRBV5-1	TRBJ1-2	CASSFTGADGYTF
TRBV2	TRBJ2-3	CASGGQLVSTDTQYF
TRBV15	TRBJ1-5	CATSSHPNQPQHF
TRBV6-6	TRBJ1-1	CASYSRDRNTEAFF
TRBV11-3	TRBJ1-4	CASSSGQGNEKLFF
TRBV29-1	TRBJ1-1	CSVEATGGGDTEAFF
TRBV6-5	TRBJ1-2	CASRSSYGYTF
TRBV2	TRBJ1-5	CASRGPGQSNQPQHF
TRBV6-5	TRBJ1-2	CASSLGTGGKGYTF
TRBV7-8	TRBJ2-1	CASSLDEQFF
TRBV7-2	TRBJ2-7	CASSLYDEQYF